This T cell receptor beta chain was recovered during a study of a mutant IDH1 vaccine in newly diagnosed glioma. Study-level information: Vaccine administration was initiated 4-6 weeks following radiotherapy alone, or with temozolomide cycles. Visit V12 happened at week 35; visit V13 happened at week 47.

Looked up from germline, CDR1 is MNHEY and CDR2 is SVGAGI. V trimming: 0 bases; J trimming: 2 bases; junction bases outside the gene matches: 2. The CDR3 is made up of 15 amino acids. Using immunoSEQ multiplex PCR, the repertoire was profiled, and TCRdb retains in-frame clones only, with some absent. The table shows over 30,000 clones, with approximately 90% occurring only once. Sample time point: week 47, end of study. Vaccination comprised doses that each held 300 ug of mutant IDH1 20-mer peptide, plus topical imiquimod. In weeks 1, 3, 5, 7, 11, 15, 19 and 23, patients were vaccinated. With respect to this clone: Its specificity is not known.

The receptor's source is a woman aged 25 to 39 with glioma. The source material was PBMCs, sampled from a glioma patient whose treatment included an IDH1 peptide vaccine. The genes are TRBV6-5 and TRBJ2-3, with TRBD1 matching 7 bases. Here the CDR3 DNA reads TGTGCCAGCAGTTACTCGACAGGGAACACAGATACGCAGTATTTT. This translates into CASSYSTGNTDTQYF.